This TCR beta chain was identified in a study of T cell responses to AZD1222 COVID-19 vaccine. About the study: Second-dose schedules of about 4 or about 12 weeks were combined. General observations from the study: The CD4 TCRs associated with vaccination extended across spike and predominated at 160-218 and 743-854. Two doses of AZD1222 preceded a rise in Spike-specific TCR breadth and depth.

With regard to this clone: The antigen is undetermined.

The CDR3 has 15 residues. V was trimmed by 0 bases and J by 9 bases, leaving 15 bases between them. Germline lookup yields CDR1 KGHSH and CDR2 LQKENI. Sequenced by immunoSEQ multiplex PCR; TCRdb stores in-frame clones only, minus some. Of 90,000 to 130,000 clones in the sample, 87% were seen once. Sequenced material: peripheral blood, taken on day 0 of AZD1222 vaccination. This clonotype was obtained from an adult in good health. The chain employs TRBV18 and TRBJ2-1; D not resolved. CDR3 DNA: TGTGCCAGCTCACCACCGCCGCCCTCCCCAGGTGAGCAGTTCTTC. This gives the protein CASSPPPPSPGEQFF.